The TCR beta chain described here comes from a study of cytomegalovirus exposure and HLA in healthy donors. Study in general: One earlier analysis, a look at 150 million to 200 million T cells, found approximately 120 million unique TCR beta sequences.

Germline V gene lookup returns CDR1 SGHTA and CDR2 FQGTGA. The CDR3 is made up of 14 amino acids. Trimming removed 5 bases at V and 0 bases at J, with 11 bases between. PCR involved 60 Vbeta and 13 Jbeta primers. The data were produced by immunoSEQ multiplex PCR, yet TCRdb's version contains in-frame clones alone and is incomplete. Found here are some 220,000 clones, 85% to 90% of them singletons; the top ten hold less than 1.2%. Whole-study results and caveats: Rare TCR sequences predominated, though certain public TCRs were found in many donors.

In regard to this clone: Its antigen remains unknown.

The origin of this receptor is a woman between 18 and 29 years old in good health and CMV-seronegative. The sequencing sample was made of PBMCs. The rearrangement links TRBV7-3 to TRBJ2-7; D possibly corresponds to TRBD1 (6 bases). CDR3 in DNA: TGTGCCAGCAGCGTCGGGACAAACTCCTACGAGCAGTACTTC. Amino acid sequence: CASSVGTNSYEQYF.